These 16 T cell receptor beta chains were all obtained from the same sample, sequenced in a study of blood T cell repertoires in COVID-19 (dated by TCRdb to about 2020). Library generation was performed with the immunoSEQ multiplex PCR assay. TCRdb provides this immuneACCESS table in a form limited to in-frame rearrangements. Some clones are lacking; in checked studies, under half of them reflect an unresolved V gene, and why the rest are absent is not known. The sample has roughly 160,000 clones on record, about 80% of them singletons. In total, the top ten clones hold roughly 11% of the sample. The sequencing input was PBMCs or T cells enriched from blood (not recorded which). The receptors shown here come from a man aged 45-60 years who had recovered from COVID-19.

The chain has TRBV21-1 and TRBJ2-3; the table's D call TRBD1 went unverified against the DNA. TRBV21-1 is listed as a pseudogene. The CDR3 spans 17 residues. The CDR3 reads CASSKAHRDRGCDTQYF. In nucleotides, the CDR3 is TGTGCCAGCAGCAAAGCCCACCGAGACAGGGGTTGTGATACGCAGTATTTT.

This chain links TRBV28 with TRBJ1-5; 11 nucleotides agree with TRBD1. The V segment lost 11 bases and the J segment 8 bases; nucleotides outside the gene matches: 8. CDR1 and CDR2 from the germline V gene are MDHEN and SYDVKM. CDR3 length: 13 amino acids. The CDR3 sequence is CAGRTGGSEPQHF. CDR3 sequence (DNA): TGTGCCGGAAGGACAGGGGGCTCGGAGCCCCAGCATTTT.

This clone appeared a few times. The CDR3: CASSRGRQTGDTQYF. In DNA, the CDR3 is TGTGCCAGTAGTCGGGGGAGACAAACCGGAGATACGCAGTATTTT. The gene calls are TRBV19 and TRBJ2-3, with D tentatively TRBD2 (6 bases). CDR3 length: 15 amino acids. Germline CDR1 LNHDA, CDR2 SQIVND (reference sequence). With 5 bases removed from V and 5 bases from J, the gap between germline ends came to 17 bases.

This sequence joins TRBV6-2 or TRBV6-3 and TRBJ2-3; tentative D call: TRBD2 (5 bases). Trimming took 5 bases from V and 2 from J, leaving 23 bases between them. Germline V gene lookup returns CDR1 MNHEY and CDR2 SVGEGT. The CDR3 is made up of 18 amino acids. For the CDR3, the DNA is TGTGCCAGCAGTAATTACCTAGCCGGAAACCGAGCCACAGATACGCAGTATTTT. Its protein product is CASSNYLAGNRATDTQYF.

V gene TRBV4-1 combines with J gene TRBJ2-5; D possibly corresponds to TRBD2 (6 bases). Deletions cut 0 bases from V and 4 bases from J, with 6 bases between. Germline CDR1 is MGHRA and CDR2 is YSYEKL. The CDR3 has 13 amino acids. As DNA, the CDR3 is TGCGCCAGCAGCCAAGAGGAGGGAGAGACCCAGTACTTC. It yields the protein CASSQEEGETQYF.

V usage is TRBV29-1 and J usage is TRBJ1-2; D gene uncertain. The CDR3 is 13 residues long. Germline V gene lookup returns CDR1 SQVTM and CDR2 ANQGSEA. V was clipped by 4 bases and J by 0 bases, with 9 bases between them. CDR3 coding DNA: TGCAGCGTTGGGCATCAAACTAACTATGGCTACACCTTC. The encoded protein is CSVGHQTNYGYTF.

The CDR3 loop reads CASRENQGATDTQYF. DNA for the CDR3: TGCGCCAGCAGGGAGAATCAGGGGGCTACAGATACGCAGTATTTT. The chain joins TRBV5-1 to TRBJ2-3; 8 nucleotides agree with TRBD1. Trimming at V came to 5 bases and at J to 3 bases, leaving 8 bases not matched to a gene. The CDR3 length is 15 residues. Germline CDR1 reads SGHRS; CDR2 reads YFSETQ.

The chain uses TRBV9 and TRBJ1-1; D unclear. Germline V lookup: CDR1 SGDLS, CDR2 YYNGEE. Trimming cost V 0 bases and J 4 bases, with 13 bases left between them. The CDR3 totals 15 residues. CDR3 amino acids: CASSVGPEGSTEAFF. CDR3 sequence (DNA): TGTGCCAGCAGCGTAGGCCCCGAGGGATCCACTGAAGCTTTCTTT.

V gene TRBV12-5 combines with J gene TRBJ1-5; D gene unclear. Germline lookup yields CDR1 LGHNT and CDR2 FRNRAP. This CDR3 spans 13 amino acids. V gave up 6 bases and J gave up 0 bases, with 6 bases separating them. CDR3 sequence: CASGSDSNQPQHF. The CDR3 bases are TGTGCTAGTGGGAGCGATAGCAATCAGCCCCAGCATTTT.

The J gene is TRBJ2-2, the V gene TRBV2; D might be TRBD1 (5 bases). Germline V gene data show CDR1 as SNHLY and CDR2 as FYNNEI. The V gene lost 8 bases and the J gene lost 7 bases, with 17 bases spanning the gap. The CDR3 covers 14 residues. The CDR3 sequence is CASGAGPTGGELFF. For the CDR3, the DNA is TGTGCCAGCGGGGCAGGCCCGACTGGCGGGGAGCTGTTTTTT.

This rearrangement joins TRBV28 to TRBJ1-2; tentatively, D is TRBD1 (6 bases). V lost 6 bases and J 8 bases, leaving 16 bases between the germline ends. CDR3 length equals 13 residues. Germline V CDR1 and CDR2: MDHEN, SYDVKM. CDR3 residues: CASRTFRQGGYTF. The CDR3, as DNA: TGTGCCAGCAGGACCTTTAGGCAGGGGGGCTACACCTTC.

V gene TRBV5-6 combines with J gene TRBJ2-5; D may be TRBD2 (5 bases). The CDR3 contains 14 residues. CDR1 is SGHDT and CDR2 is YYEEEE in the germline V gene. V lost 4 bases to trimming and J lost 7 bases, with 17 bases between them. The CDR3 reads CASSRGEPSSTQYF. In nucleotides, the CDR3 is TGTGCCAGCAGCCGGGGTGAACCCTCCTCGACCCAGTACTTC.

The chain combines TRBV11-1 with TRBJ1-1; D is possibly TRBD1 (6 bases). This CDR3 comprises 12 residues. V shed 5 bases and J shed 8 bases, with 12 bases lying between them. In germline, CDR1 is SGHAT, CDR2 FQDESV (reference sequence). The CDR3 coding sequence is TGTGCCAGCAGCCCGGAGGGGGGGGAAGCTTTCTTT. Translating gives CASSPEGGEAFF.

The count of this clone is one. V is TRBV29-1 and J is TRBJ1-1, with 9 positions matching TRBD1. J lost 1 base, V lost 0 bases, and 12 bases had no gene match. The CDR3 runs to 18 residues. Looked up from germline, CDR1 is SQVTM and CDR2 is ANQGSEA. The CDR3 reads CSVEDGGGQGKRNTEAFF. In nucleotides, the CDR3 is TGCAGCGTTGAAGACGGAGGGGGACAGGGAAAAAGGAACACTGAAGCTTTCTTT.

CDR3 sequence reads: CASSQGAGEVDTQYF. The CDR3 bases are TGTGCCAGCAGCCAAGGTGCGGGAGAGGTAGATACGCAGTATTTT. The genes are TRBV4-2 and TRBJ2-3, with TRBD2 identical over 7 bases. In germline, CDR1 is LGHNA, CDR2 YNFKEQ. V trimming: 1 base; J trimming: 5 bases; junction bases outside the gene matches: 6. The CDR3 is made up of 15 amino acids.

The rearrangement joins TRBV28 to TRBJ2-2, with 7 bases aligning to TRBD1. V shed 2 bases and J 4 bases; nucleotides not matched to a gene: 4. In germline, CDR1 is MDHEN, CDR2 SYDVKM. The CDR3 sequence is 15 residues long. The CDR3: CASSLPRQGTGELFF. The CDR3 DNA reads TGTGCCAGCAGTTTACCGAGACAGGGCACCGGGGAGCTGTTTTTT.